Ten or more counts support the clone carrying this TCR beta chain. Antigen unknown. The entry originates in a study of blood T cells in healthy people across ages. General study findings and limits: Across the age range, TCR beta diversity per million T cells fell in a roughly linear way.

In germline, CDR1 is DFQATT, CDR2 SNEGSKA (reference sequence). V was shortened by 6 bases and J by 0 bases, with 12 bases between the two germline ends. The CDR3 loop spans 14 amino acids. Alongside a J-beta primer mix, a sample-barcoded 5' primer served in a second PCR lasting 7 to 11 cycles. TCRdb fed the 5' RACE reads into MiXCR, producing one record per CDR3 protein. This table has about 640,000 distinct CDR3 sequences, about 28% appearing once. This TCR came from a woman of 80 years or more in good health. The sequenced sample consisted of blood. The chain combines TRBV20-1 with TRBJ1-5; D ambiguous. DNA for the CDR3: TGCAGTGCCCGCCGGGGTAATAGCAATCAGCCCCAGCATTTT. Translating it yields CSARRGNSNQPQHF.